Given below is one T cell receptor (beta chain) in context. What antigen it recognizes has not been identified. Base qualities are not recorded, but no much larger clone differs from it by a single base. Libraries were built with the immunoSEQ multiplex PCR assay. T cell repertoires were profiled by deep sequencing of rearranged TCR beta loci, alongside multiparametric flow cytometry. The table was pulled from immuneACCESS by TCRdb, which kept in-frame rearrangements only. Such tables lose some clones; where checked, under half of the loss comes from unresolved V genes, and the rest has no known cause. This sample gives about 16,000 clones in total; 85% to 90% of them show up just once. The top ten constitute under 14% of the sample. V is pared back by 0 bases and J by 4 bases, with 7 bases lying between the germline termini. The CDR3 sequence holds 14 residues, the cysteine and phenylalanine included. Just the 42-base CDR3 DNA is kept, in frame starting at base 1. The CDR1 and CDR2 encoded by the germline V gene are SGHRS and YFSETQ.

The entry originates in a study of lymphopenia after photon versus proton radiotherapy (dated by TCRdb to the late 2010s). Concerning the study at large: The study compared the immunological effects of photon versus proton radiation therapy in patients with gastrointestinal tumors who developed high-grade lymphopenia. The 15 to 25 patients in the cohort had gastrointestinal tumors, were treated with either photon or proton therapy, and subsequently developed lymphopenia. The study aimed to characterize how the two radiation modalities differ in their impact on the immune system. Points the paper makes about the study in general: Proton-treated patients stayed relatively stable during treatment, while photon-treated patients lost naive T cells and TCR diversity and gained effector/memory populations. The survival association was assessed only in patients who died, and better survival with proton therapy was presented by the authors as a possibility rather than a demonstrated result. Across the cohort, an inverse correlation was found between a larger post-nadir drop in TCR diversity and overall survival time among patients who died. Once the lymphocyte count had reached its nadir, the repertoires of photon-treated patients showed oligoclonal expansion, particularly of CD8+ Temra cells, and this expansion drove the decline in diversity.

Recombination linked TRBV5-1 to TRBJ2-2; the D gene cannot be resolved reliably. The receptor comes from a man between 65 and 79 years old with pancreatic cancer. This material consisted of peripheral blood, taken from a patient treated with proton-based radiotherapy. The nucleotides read TGCGCCAGCAGCTTGGGGGTTGCCACCGGGGAGCTGTTTTTT. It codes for CASSLGVATGELFF.